This TCR beta chain is from a study of control samples from healthy donors and cancer patients. The data were produced by immunoSEQ multiplex PCR, yet TCRdb's version contains in-frame clones alone and is incomplete. The table records over 150,000 clones, approximately 93% of them present only once. The V gene lost 3 bases and the J gene lost 6 bases, with 7 bases spanning the gap. Germline V gene sequence: CDR1 DFQATT, CDR2 SNEGSKA (reference sequence). CDR3 length: 11 amino acids. The clonotype comes from a man aged 35-49 years in good health. V usage is TRBV20-1 and J usage is TRBJ2-3; D ambiguous. The sequenced material came from blood. The CDR3 protein is CSASHADTQYF. The CDR3 nucleotides are TGCAGTGCTAGTCATGCTGATACGCAGTATTTT.